These 17 T cell receptor beta chains originate from one sample sequenced in a study of beta chain features in type 1 diabetes. Study-level points and caveats: Type 1 diabetes patients showed a moderate but significant shortening of TCRB CDR3s in all four CD4+ subsets.

Isolated RNA was reverse transcribed in full, so expressed TCRB transcripts were sequenced. Assay used: immunoSEQ multiplex PCR; TCRdb lists only in-frame clones, some missing. This sample has a few hundred thousand clones, with around 25% found just once. No antigen is known for these receptors. The material sequenced was naive CD4+ T cells from blood. The receptors come from a woman aged 25 to 39 with type 1 diabetes.

The V gene is TRBV30, the J gene TRBJ2-3; 8 bases fit TRBD2. CDR1 and CDR2 from the germline V gene are GTSNPN and SVGIG (reference sequence). With V trimmed by 0 bases and J by 7 bases, 12 bases remained unmatched. This CDR3 is built from 16 residues. This CDR3 is CAWSVTLVSGKYTQYF. CDR3 nucleotide sequence: TGTGCCTGGAGTGTCACACTGGTTAGCGGGAAGTATACGCAGTATTTT.

This clone has only a few counts. The chain couples TRBV10-3 to TRBJ2-1; D is ambiguous. The CDR3 length is 12 residues. V dropped 4 bases and J dropped 7 bases, with 8 bases sitting between them. CDR1 and CDR2 (germline): ENHRY, SYGVKD. CDR3 amino acids: CAISGSENEQFF. Here the CDR3 DNA reads TGTGCCATCAGTGGTAGTGAGAATGAGCAGTTCTTC.

The chain links TRBV25-1 to TRBJ2-5, with TRBD2 identical over 7 bases. The ends lost 5 bases at V and 3 bases at J; junction bases unmatched: 9. Germline V gene data show CDR1 as MGHDK and CDR2 as SYGVNS. CDR3 length: 15 residues. The CDR3 region is CASSTQREPKETQYF. The CDR3 DNA sequence: TGTGCCAGCAGTACTCAGCGGGAACCCAAAGAGACCCAGTACTTC.

The chain has TRBV19 and TRBJ2-7; D not resolved. Germline V CDR1 and CDR2: LNHDA, SQIVND (reference sequence). Trimming cost V 8 bases and J 0 bases, with 8 bases left between them. The CDR3 contains 12 residues. The CDR3 sequence: CASGYSSYEQYF. The CDR3 DNA is TGTGCCAGTGGATACAGCTCCTACGAGCAGTACTTC.

The rearrangement joins TRBV4-1 to TRBJ2-3; D is uncertain. The germline gives CDR1 MGHRA, CDR2 YSYEKL. The CDR3 loop spans 13 amino acids. Trimming removed 0 bases at V and 11 bases at J, with 12 bases between. The CDR3, as DNA: TGCGCCAGCAGCCAAGATTGGCTAGTGGTGCAGTATTTT. Protein: CASSQDWLVVQYF.

This clone turned up a few times. In nucleotides, the CDR3 is TGTGCCAGCAGCTCCGGAGGGGCAGGGGACTACACAGATACGCAGTATTTT. Translated: CASSSGGAGDYTDTQYF. The rearrangement uses TRBV11-2 and TRBJ2-3; maybe TRBD2 (7 bases). Germline CDR1 and CDR2: SGHAT and FQNNGV. Trimming left V 4 bases short and J 2 bases short, with 19 bases between. This CDR3 has 17 amino acids.

The genes are TRBV4-2 and TRBJ2-7; D is perhaps TRBD1 (6 bases). Germline loops: CDR1 LGHNA, CDR2 YNFKEQ. V was clipped by 1 base and J by 0 bases, with 13 bases between them. CDR3 length: 16 amino acids. CDR3 sequence: CASSQAGQSGSYEQYF. CDR3 bases: TGTGCCAGCAGCCAAGCCGGACAGAGCGGCTCCTACGAGCAGTACTTC.

The chain links TRBV29-1 to TRBJ2-1, with 10 bases that match TRBD1. J was trimmed by 3 bases and V by 4 bases; bases with no gene match: 6. CDR3 length equals 15 residues. CDR1 and CDR2 from the germline V gene are SQVTM and ANQGSEA. The CDR3 bases are TGCAGCGTTGGACAGGGGGCAACACTCTACAATGAGCAGTTCTTC. Encoded protein: CSVGQGATLYNEQFF.

This clone appeared a few times. This chain links TRBV9 with TRBJ2-7; D call uncertain. CDR3 size: 15 residues. Germline CDR1 and CDR2: SGDLS and YYNGEE. The V and J ends lost 1 base and 3 bases respectively, with 14 bases between them. The CDR3 nucleotides are TGTGCCAGCAGCGTACGGCCAGGCCCTGACTACGAGCAGTACTTC. It specifies CASSVRPGPDYEQYF.

This clone has only a few counts. The gene calls are TRBV28 and TRBJ2-3; D unresolved. Germline CDR1 and CDR2: MDHEN and SYDVKM. V was pared by 5 bases and J by 6 bases, with 15 bases between. The CDR3 has 14 amino acids. CDR3 DNA: TGTGCCAGCAGTGTTCTCGCTTCGCGGGATACGCAGTATTTT. It is translated as CASSVLASRDTQYF. The whole variable domain, remainder taken from reference TRBV28 and TRBJ2-3, is DVKVTQSSRYLVKRTGEKVFLECVQDMDHENMFWYRQDPGLGLRLIYFSYDVKMKEKGDIPEGYSVSREKKERFSLILESASTNQTSMYLCASSVLASRDTQYFGPGTRLTVL.

This clone was seen only a few times. Here the CDR3 reads CATSSRASDEQFF. The CDR3 DNA follows: TGTGCCACCAGCAGCCGAGCTTCGGATGAGCAGTTCTTC. J is TRBJ2-1 and V is TRBV15; D uncertain. This CDR3 comprises 13 residues. The germline CDR1 and CDR2 sequences are LNHNV and YYDKDF (reference sequence). V shed 3 bases and J shed 8 bases, with 11 bases lying between them.

The chain links TRBV9 to TRBJ2-1; D is ambiguous. V lost 3 bases to trimming and J lost 12 bases, with 13 bases between them. The CDR3 is made up of 12 amino acids. The germline V gene encodes CDR1 SGDLS and CDR2 YYNGEE. CDR3 coding DNA: TGTGCCAGCAGCGCTCCGGGTCCCGGGCAGTTCTTC. Encoded protein: CASSAPGPGQFF.

The chain uses TRBV7-3 and TRBJ2-5, with a tentative D call TRBD2 (5 bases). V was trimmed by 0 bases and J by 0 bases, leaving 8 bases between them. This CDR3 has 15 amino acids. CDR1 is SGHTA, CDR2 FQGTGA, per germline. The CDR3 sequence is CASSLTGIYQETQYF. Here the CDR3 DNA reads TGTGCCAGCAGCTTAACCGGGATATACCAAGAGACCCAGTACTTC.

The sample holds a few counts of this clone. The genes are TRBV28 and TRBJ2-1, with a tentative D call TRBD1 (6 bases). CDR1 and CDR2 from the germline V gene are MDHEN and SYDVKM. V was pared by 7 bases and J by 0 bases, with 13 bases between. This CDR3 has 15 amino acids. The CDR3 sequence: CASKTPDSSYNEQFF. The CDR3, as DNA: TGTGCCAGCAAAACCCCGGACAGCTCCTACAATGAGCAGTTCTTC.

This chain uses TRBV19 with TRBJ1-5, with a possible D match to TRBD1 (6 bases). This CDR3 spans 14 amino acids. V gave up 10 bases and J gave up 3 bases, with 16 bases separating them. Per the germline V gene, CDR1 is LNHDA and CDR2 is SQIVND (reference sequence). The CDR3 sequence: CATGGGLYNQPQHF. CDR3 nucleotides: TGTGCCACGGGAGGGGGGCTGTACAATCAGCCCCAGCATTTT.

The chain employs TRBV27 and TRBJ2-3, with TRBD1 matching over 10 bases. The CDR3 length is 16 residues. Looked up from germline, CDR1 is MNHEY and CDR2 is SMNVEV (reference sequence). Trimming took 5 bases from V and 3 from J; bases not matched to a gene: 8. CDR3 amino acids: CASSPGTGVVTDTQYF. CDR3 DNA: TGTGCCAGCAGTCCGGGGACAGGGGTAGTGACAGATACGCAGTATTTT.

This clone was seen more than once but under ten times. The chain employs TRBV2 and TRBJ1-2; the match to TRBD1 covers 7 bases. With V trimmed by 5 bases and J by 2 bases, 2 bases remained unmatched. This CDR3 contains 13 residues. Per the germline V gene, CDR1 is SNHLY and CDR2 is FYNNEI. This CDR3 reads CASSKGQNYGYTF. The DNA of the CDR3 is TGTGCCAGCAGTAAGGGACAGAACTATGGCTACACCTTC.